This paragraph reports one TCR beta chain. The target antigen is unknown. A read error may be the cause here, since a much bigger clone is one base away. TCRdb used MiXCR to reprocess the multiplex PCR reads, holding one entry per CDR3 protein. The repertoire holds around 150,000 distinct CDR3 sequences, about 33% seen once, with approximately 2.3% in the top ten. The CDR3 sequence is 17 residues long. Looked up from germline, CDR1 is MNHEY and CDR2 is SVGEGT. The V end lost 5 bases, the J end lost 4 bases, and 20 bases lay between the germline ends. The sample belongs to a study of breast tumors, draining lymph nodes, adjacent tissues. Axillary draining lymph nodes of breast cancer patients supplied the node samples. General study results and limits: Tumors had less TCR diversity than lymph nodes, more than nontumor tissue. Luminal-like breast cancer showed significantly higher tumor–nontumor repertoire similarity than basal-like. Tumor T cell lymph node origin was a supported hypothesis, not proven. Findings are consistent with lymph node origin and intratumoral expansion of most tumor T cells.

The TCR comes from a female donor with breast cancer. Some clones in this sample may be carry-over from other donors' samples. The source material was axillary lymph node tissue. This chain uses TRBV6-2 or TRBV6-3 with TRBJ1-4; tentative D call: TRBD1 (5 bases). CDR3 loop: CASSHPSFHGGNEKLFF. CDR3 DNA: TGTGCCAGCAGTCACCCTTCCTTCCACGGGGGTAATGAAAAACTGTTTTTT.